Following are 3 T cell receptor beta chains from one sample sequenced in a study of OX40 agonist ivuxolimab in advanced cancers. Profiled with immunoSEQ multiplex PCR; TCRdb holds only in-frame clones, not every one. Among about 130,000 clones listed, roughly 92% were seen once. The source was CD4+ or CD8+ T cells sorted from blood, collected in a trial of the OX40 agonist ivuxolimab. These receptors were obtained from an adult with an advanced solid tumor such as melanoma, head and neck, liver or kidney cancer.

V gene TRBV4-2 combines with J gene TRBJ2-7; D gene unclear. The germline CDR1 and CDR2 sequences are LGHNA and YNFKEQ. The CDR3 sequence is 13 residues long. V lost 2 bases to trimming and J lost 0 bases, with 5 bases between them. The CDR3 DNA is TGTGCCAGCAGCCAAATATCCTCCTACGAGCAGTACTTC. Protein: CASSQISSYEQYF.

The CDR3, as DNA: TGTGCCAGCCGGATCCAGGTGGGCCAGCCCCAGCATTTT. Translation gives CASRIQVGQPQHF. The genes are TRBV19 and TRBJ1-5; D is unresolved. The V and J ends lost 9 bases and 7 bases respectively, with 16 bases between them. The CDR3 runs 13 residues. The germline CDR1 and CDR2 sequences are LNHDA and SQIVND (reference sequence).

CDR3 protein: CAIKYGTSGNYNEQFF. The CDR3 nucleotides are TGTGCAATCAAATACGGGACTAGCGGGAACTACAATGAGCAGTTCTTC. This chain uses TRBV6-6 with TRBJ2-1, with 13 bases identical to TRBD2. Germline V gene data show CDR1 as MNHNY and CDR2 as SVGAGI (reference sequence). The CDR3 runs 16 residues.